Each of the 32 T cell receptor beta chains below was sequenced from the same sample in a study of control samples from healthy donors and cancer patients. TCRdb's copy holds only in-frame clones and misses some; the assay was immunoSEQ multiplex PCR. The repertoire holds around 180,000 clones, with around nine tenths as singletons. The sample consisted of blood. Source of these receptors: a woman aged 30 to 39 in good health.

V is TRBV30 and J is TRBJ1-6; TRBD1 matches at 7 bases. This CDR3 spans 14 amino acids. V was pared by 1 base and J by 9 bases, with 6 bases of the junction left unmatched. CDR1 GTSNPN and CDR2 SVGIG come from the germline V gene (reference sequence). The CDR3 DNA reads as TGTGCCTGGAGTGAGGGGGCGCAGTCTTCACCCCTCCACTTT. This translates into CAWSEGAQSSPLHF. The full variable domain, completed using reference TRBV30 and TRBJ1-6, is SQTIHQWPATLVQPVGSPLSLECTVEGTSNPNLYWYRQAAGRGLQLLFYSVGIGQISSEVPQNLSASRPQDRQFILSSKKLLLSDSGFYLCAWSEGAQSSPLHFGNGTRLTVT.

The chain joins TRBV21-1 to TRBJ2-7; the table names TRBD2, a call not compared with the DNA. TRBV21-1 is given as a pseudogene. The CDR3 covers 14 residues. CDR3 region: CASSKARGNYEQYV. The DNA of the CDR3 is TGTGCCAGCAGCAAAGCGCGGGGGAACTACGAGCAGTACGTC.

The chain uses TRBV10-1 and TRBJ2-5, with D tentatively TRBD2 (5 bases). Germline CDR1 and CDR2: WNHNN and SYGVQD (reference sequence). The V gene lost 0 bases and the J gene lost 5 bases, with 10 bases spanning the gap. The CDR3 length is 14 residues. The CDR3 here is CASSESGGGETQYF. In nucleotides, the CDR3 is TGCGCCAGCAGTGAGTCGGGCGGCGGGGAGACCCAGTACTTC.

The chain is built from TRBV18 and TRBJ2-4, with D possibly being TRBD2 (6 bases). Germline CDR1 is KGHSH and CDR2 is LQKENI. V lost 0 bases, J lost 3 bases, and 6 bases lay in between. This CDR3 has 14 residues. The CDR3 is CASSPPGGKNIQYF. CDR3 sequence (DNA): TGTGCCAGCTCACCACCGGGAGGCAAAAACATTCAGTACTTC.

The chain has TRBV6-5 and TRBJ1-2, with TRBD1 identical over 9 bases. The junction had 8 bases not matched to a gene; V was cut back by 2 bases and J by 7 bases. CDR1 is MNHEY, CDR2 SVGAGI, per germline. The CDR3 consists of 15 residues. DNA for the CDR3: TGTGCCAGCAGTTACGGTGACGGGACAGGGACTGGCTACACCTTC. Protein sequence: CASSYGDGTGTGYTF.

This sequence joins TRBV28 and TRBJ2-2, with 8 bases identical to TRBD2. Germline CDR1 and CDR2: MDHEN and SYDVKM. The CDR3 spans 17 residues. After removal of 6 bases from V and 9 bases from J, the junction contained 18 bases not matched to a gene. In DNA form, the CDR3 reads TGTGCCAGCAGCCTCCCGTCCAGCGGGAGAGGGGTTTGGGAGCTGTTTTTT. Residues: CASSLPSSGRGVWELFF. Combining the CDR3 with reference TRBV28 and TRBJ2-2 gives the whole variable domain DVKVTQSSRYLVKRTGEKVFLECVQDMDHENMFWYRQDPGLGLRLIYFSYDVKMKEKGDIPEGYSVSREKKERFSLILESASTNQTSMYLCASSLPSSGRGVWELFFGEGSRLTVL.

The chain has TRBV3-1 (or the pseudogene TRBV3-2) and TRBJ2-7, with D unclear. The V and J ends lost 0 bases and 3 bases respectively, with 12 bases between them. The CDR3 is made up of 15 amino acids. From germline, CDR1 is LGHDT and CDR2 YNNKEL (reference sequence). The CDR3 sequence is CASSQDVVVSYEQYF. As DNA, the CDR3 is TGTGCCAGCAGCCAAGATGTTGTTGTGAGCTACGAGCAGTACTTC.

The rearrangement links TRBV7-9 to TRBJ2-4, with D perhaps TRBD1 (6 bases). The V end lost 1 base, the J end lost 1 base, and 11 bases lay between the germline ends. The CDR3 is made up of 16 amino acids. The germline V gene has CDR1 SEHNR and CDR2 FQNEAQ (reference sequence). The CDR3 DNA reads TGTGCCAGCAGCTTAGGATTTCAGGGGGCCAAAAACATTCAGTACTTC. It yields the protein CASSLGFQGAKNIQYF.

The chain links TRBV10-1 to TRBJ1-1; 10 bases map to TRBD1. V gave up 7 bases and J gave up 3 bases; unmatched junction bases: 14. Germline V gene sequence: CDR1 WNHNN, CDR2 SYGVQD (reference sequence). CDR3 size: 17 residues. Here the CDR3 DNA reads TGCGCCAGCACGGGCCGGGACAGGGGTGGGGTGGACACTGAAGCTTTCTTT. This codes for CASTGRDRGGVDTEAFF.

The rearrangement links TRBV6-2 or TRBV6-3 to TRBJ2-7; TRBD2 matches 13 bases. Germline V gene sequence: CDR1 MNHEY, CDR2 SVGEGT. V trimming: 2 bases; J trimming: 5 bases; junction bases outside the gene matches: 6. This CDR3 has 16 amino acids. The CDR3 sequence: CASSYGTSGASHEQYF. The CDR3 nucleotides read TGTGCCAGCAGTTACGGGACTAGCGGGGCTAGTCACGAGCAGTACTTC.

This sequence joins TRBV10-3 and TRBJ1-1, with 11 bases aligning to TRBD1. CDR1 and CDR2 from the germline V gene are ENHRY and SYGVKD. V lost 4 bases, J lost 10 bases, and 8 bases stayed unmatched. The CDR3 runs 14 residues. The CDR3 nucleotides read TGTGCCATCAGTGTGCGTCAGGGGACAGGGGGAGCTTTCTTT. Encoded protein: CAISVRQGTGGAFF.

This CDR3 reads CASSVSPGAYNEQFF. CDR3 bases: TGTGCCAGCAGTGTCTCTCCGGGGGCCTACAATGAGCAGTTCTTC. The chain employs TRBV6-4 and TRBJ2-1; D possibly corresponds to TRBD2 (6 bases). V lost 4 bases to trimming and J lost 2 bases, with 12 bases between them. This CDR3 is built from 15 residues. The germline V gene encodes CDR1 MRHNA and CDR2 SNTAGT.

The chain couples TRBV5-1 to TRBJ2-7, with D perhaps TRBD1 (6 bases). Germline CDR1 reads SGHRS; CDR2 reads YFSETQ. Deletions cut 0 bases from V and 4 bases from J, with 11 bases between. CDR3 length equals 14 residues. The CDR3 loop reads CASSLGQDLYEQYF. For the CDR3, the DNA is TGCGCCAGCAGCTTGGGACAGGACCTATACGAGCAGTACTTC.

The CDR3 DNA follows: TGTGCCAGCAGCTTGCTACAGTCCCCAGATACGCAGTATTTT. Translation gives CASSLLQSPDTQYF. The rearrangement joins TRBV7-9 to TRBJ2-3; no clear D gene. The CDR3 spans 14 residues. V dropped 3 bases and J dropped 4 bases, with 11 bases sitting between them. CDR1 SEHNR and CDR2 FQNEAQ come from the germline V gene (reference sequence).

This clone appeared a single time. This sequence joins TRBV5-1 and TRBJ2-2; no reliable D call. The CDR3 has 13 amino acids. Trimming took 8 bases from V and 1 from J, leaving 9 bases between them. CDR1 and CDR2 from the germline V gene are SGHRS and YFSETQ. CDR3 protein: CASRNRNTGELFF. In DNA, the CDR3 is TGCGCCAGTAGAAATCGGAACACCGGGGAGCTGTTTTTT.

The V call is TRBV6-5, the J call TRBJ2-3; maybe TRBD2 (7 bases). Trimming took 7 bases from V and 6 from J, leaving 17 bases between them. The CDR3 is 14 amino acids. CDR1 MNHEY and CDR2 SVGAGI come from the germline V gene. CDR3 in amino acids: CASMVGGPGDTQYF. In DNA, the CDR3 is TGTGCCAGCATGGTGGGGGGGCCAGGGGATACGCAGTATTTT.

The chain has TRBV21-1 and TRBJ1-4. TRBV21-1 is a documented pseudogene. This CDR3 region has 17 residues. CDR3 residues: CASSSPPGGEGDEKLFF. CDR3 DNA sequence: TGTGCCAGCAGCTCCCCTCCGGGAGGGGAGGGGGATGAAAAACTGTTTTTT.

This clone was detected once. The rearrangement uses TRBV2 and TRBJ2-5; D perhaps matches TRBD1 (6 bases). Trimming removed 6 bases at V and 5 bases at J, with 13 bases between. CDR1 is SNHLY, CDR2 FYNNEI, per germline. This CDR3 is 13 amino acids long. The CDR3 sequence: CASSYRVRETQYF. The DNA for the CDR3 is TGTGCCAGCAGCTACAGGGTGAGGGAGACCCAGTACTTC.

The J gene is TRBJ2-7, the V gene TRBV6-6; D remains ambiguous. Germline loops: CDR1 MNHNY, CDR2 SVGAGI (reference sequence). There are 12 residues in the CDR3. V was shortened by 8 bases and J by 3 bases, with 11 bases between the two germline ends. CDR3 bases: TGTGCCAGCGGACGATACCTCTACGAGCAGTACGTC. Translated, it gives CASGRYLYEQYV.

This clone was seen a few times. The gene calls are TRBV6-4 and TRBJ2-3; 9 nucleotides align to TRBD1. This CDR3 is 18 amino acids long. Per the germline V gene, CDR1 is MRHNA and CDR2 is SNTAGT. V shed 4 bases, J shed 1 base, and the junction held 12 bases outside the gene matches. CDR3 sequence: CASSALSPGDRGTDTQYF. The CDR3 bases are TGTGCCAGCAGTGCGTTATCGCCTGGGGACAGGGGCACAGATACGCAGTATTTT.

The gene calls are TRBV29-1 and TRBJ1-5; TRBD1 matches at 9 bases. V lost 6 bases to trimming and J lost 4 bases; unmatched junction nucleotides: 7. In germline, CDR1 is SQVTM, CDR2 ANQGSEA. CDR3 length: 14 amino acids. CDR3 in DNA: TGCAGCGTAGCCGGGACAGGGTTGAATCAGCCCCAGCATTTT. This gives the protein CSVAGTGLNQPQHF.

This clone was seen a few times. This sequence joins TRBV6-5 and TRBJ1-5; tentative D call: TRBD1 (6 bases). Trimming took 6 bases from V and 6 from J, leaving 15 bases between them. The CDR3 has 14 residues. Germline V CDR1 and CDR2: MNHEY, SVGAGI. DNA of the CDR3: TGTGCCAGCAGCCCCAAGGGGGGGCCTCAGCCCCAGCATTTT. Translation: CASSPKGGPQPQHF.

V is TRBV5-6 and J is TRBJ2-7; possibly TRBD2 for D (5 bases). Germline CDR1 is SGHDT and CDR2 is YYEEEE. V was trimmed by 4 bases and J by 1 base, leaving 9 bases between them. The CDR3 consists of 13 residues. The CDR3 DNA reads TGTGCCAGCAGCCCGACTACTTCCTACGAGCAGTACTTC. Its translation is CASSPTTSYEQYF.

The gene calls are TRBV6-2 or TRBV6-3 and TRBJ2-1; 8 positions agree with TRBD2. V was clipped by 2 bases and J by 5 bases; unmatched bases: 5. Germline V gene sequence: CDR1 MNHEY, CDR2 SVGEGT. The CDR3 contains 15 residues. The CDR3 DNA sequence: TGTGCCAGCAGTTACCCCCCGGGACTAGACAATGAGCAGTTCTTC. Its protein is CASSYPPGLDNEQFF.

This sequence joins TRBV5-1 and TRBJ2-5, with D tentatively TRBD2 (5 bases). Germline V gene data show CDR1 as SGHRS and CDR2 as YFSETQ. V was clipped by 1 base and J by 7 bases, with 14 bases between them. CDR3 length equals 14 residues. CDR3 in amino acids: CASSLTVSGGTQYF. DNA for the CDR3: TGCGCCAGCAGCTTGACAGTCTCTGGAGGGACCCAGTACTTC.

The chain couples TRBV5-6 to TRBJ1-5; D unclear. Trimming left V 0 bases short and J 5 bases short, with 12 bases between. CDR3 size: 15 residues. The V gene's germline CDR1 is SGHDT and CDR2 YYEEEE. CDR3: CASSLAAGYDQPQHF. The CDR3 nucleotides are TGTGCCAGCAGCTTGGCGGCCGGGTACGATCAGCCCCAGCATTTT.

This chain links TRBV2 with TRBJ1-5; D gene uncertain. The CDR3 contains 13 residues. Germline loops: CDR1 SNHLY, CDR2 FYNNEI. V lost 4 bases and J lost 0, with 4 bases in between. The CDR3 spells CASSVDSNQPQHF. The CDR3 DNA sequence: TGTGCCAGCAGTGTAGATAGCAATCAGCCCCAGCATTTT.

This sequence joins TRBV10-3 and TRBJ2-1, with D possibly being TRBD2 (6 bases). V was shortened by 6 bases and J by 7 bases, with 13 bases between the two germline ends. Germline V gives CDR1 ENHRY, CDR2 SYGVKD. The CDR3 is 13 residues long. CDR3: CAIRKRAVNEQFF. For the CDR3, the DNA is TGTGCCATCAGAAAGCGGGCTGTGAATGAGCAGTTCTTC.

The J gene is TRBJ2-3, the V gene TRBV6-5; D uncertain. Deletions cut 5 bases from V and 3 bases from J, with 9 bases between. Germline loops: CDR1 MNHEY, CDR2 SVGAGI. The CDR3 has 13 residues. The CDR3 region is CASSRIETDTQYF. The CDR3 DNA follows: TGTGCCAGCAGTCGGATAGAAACAGATACGCAGTATTTT.

V gene TRBV7-2 combines with J gene TRBJ2-1, with a possible D match to TRBD2 (6 bases). There are 14 residues in the CDR3. CDR1 SGHTA and CDR2 FQGNSA come from the germline V gene. The V end lost 6 bases, the J end lost 4 bases, and 13 bases lay between the germline ends. The CDR3 DNA reads as TGTGCCAGCAGTCCCGCCCGGGGGTACAATGAGCAGTTCTTC. It encodes CASSPARGYNEQFF.

The chain recombines TRBV27 with TRBJ1-1, with 7 bases fitting TRBD1. Germline V CDR1 and CDR2: MNHEY, SMNVEV (reference sequence). This CDR3 has 15 residues. Germline trimming cut 3 bases from V and 3 bases from J; bases unmatched to any gene: 7. The CDR3 protein is CASSFSGTAYTEAFF. The CDR3 DNA follows: TGTGCCAGCAGTTTCTCCGGGACAGCCTACACTGAAGCTTTCTTT.

This chain uses TRBV9 with TRBJ2-3; D gene unclear. The CDR3 is made up of 11 amino acids. Per germline, CDR1 SGDLS and CDR2 YYNGEE. V was clipped by 4 bases and J by 6 bases, with 6 bases between them. The CDR3 DNA follows: TGTGCCAGCAGCCCGGGTGATACGCAGTATTTT. Encoded protein: CASSPGDTQYF.